These 3 T cell receptor beta chains share one sample of origin, sequenced in a study of CD8 T cells in Susac syndrome. Random hexamers were used to reverse transcribe roughly 0.45 to 1 ug of RNA. TCRdb redid the calling of the immunoSEQ multiplex PCR reads with MiXCR, one entry per CDR3 protein. In the table there are some 150,000 distinct CDR3 sequences, roughly 94% of which are singletons. The source material was CD4+ T cells from PBMCs. The receptor set was obtained from a human donor in good health.

The V and J genes are TRBV12-3 or TRBV12-4 and TRBJ2-2; the match to TRBD1 covers 9 bases. The CDR3 is made up of 14 amino acids. The ends lost 7 bases at V and 7 bases at J; junction bases unmatched: 7. The DNA for the CDR3 is TGTGCCAGCACCCGGACAGGGGAAAACGGGGAGCTGTTTTTT. Protein product: CASTRTGENGELFF.

CDR3 DNA sequence: TGTGCCAGCAGCCTCAGCGGGGACGGGGACTACGAGCAGTACTTC. Encoded protein: CASSLSGDGDYEQYF. This rearrangement joins TRBV11-1 to TRBJ2-7; 7 nucleotides match TRBD2. CDR1 SGHAT and CDR2 FQDESV come from the germline V gene (reference sequence). The J segment lost 3 bases and the V segment lost 5 bases, leaving 10 bases of the junction unmatched. There are 15 residues in the CDR3.

This rearrangement joins TRBV10-3 to TRBJ1-1; D is uncertain. V was shortened by 7 bases and J by 0 bases, with 9 bases between the two germline ends. The CDR3 spans 13 residues. From germline, CDR1 is ENHRY and CDR2 SYGVKD. The CDR3 bases are TGTGCCATCACCGGCGGATTGAACACTGAAGCTTTCTTT. Translating gives CAITGGLNTEAFF.